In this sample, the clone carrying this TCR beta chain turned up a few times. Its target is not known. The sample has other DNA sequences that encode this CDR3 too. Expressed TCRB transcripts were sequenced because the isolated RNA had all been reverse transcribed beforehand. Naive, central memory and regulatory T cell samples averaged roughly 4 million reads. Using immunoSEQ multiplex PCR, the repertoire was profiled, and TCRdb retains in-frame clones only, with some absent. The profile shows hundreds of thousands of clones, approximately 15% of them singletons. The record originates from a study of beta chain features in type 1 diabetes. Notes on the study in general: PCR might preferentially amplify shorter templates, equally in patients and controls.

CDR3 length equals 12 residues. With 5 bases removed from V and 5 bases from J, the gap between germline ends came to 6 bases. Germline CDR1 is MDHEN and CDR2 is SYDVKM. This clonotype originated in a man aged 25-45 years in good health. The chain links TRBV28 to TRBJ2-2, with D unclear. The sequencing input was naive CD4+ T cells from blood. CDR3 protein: CASSLGTGELFF. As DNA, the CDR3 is TGTGCCAGCAGTCTGGGGACCGGGGAGCTGTTTTTT. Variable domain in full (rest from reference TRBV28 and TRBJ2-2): DVKVTQSSRYLVKRTGEKVFLECVQDMDHENMFWYRQDPGLGLRLIYFSYDVKMKEKGDIPEGYSVSREKKERFSLILESASTNQTSMYLCASSLGTGELFFGEGSRLTVL.